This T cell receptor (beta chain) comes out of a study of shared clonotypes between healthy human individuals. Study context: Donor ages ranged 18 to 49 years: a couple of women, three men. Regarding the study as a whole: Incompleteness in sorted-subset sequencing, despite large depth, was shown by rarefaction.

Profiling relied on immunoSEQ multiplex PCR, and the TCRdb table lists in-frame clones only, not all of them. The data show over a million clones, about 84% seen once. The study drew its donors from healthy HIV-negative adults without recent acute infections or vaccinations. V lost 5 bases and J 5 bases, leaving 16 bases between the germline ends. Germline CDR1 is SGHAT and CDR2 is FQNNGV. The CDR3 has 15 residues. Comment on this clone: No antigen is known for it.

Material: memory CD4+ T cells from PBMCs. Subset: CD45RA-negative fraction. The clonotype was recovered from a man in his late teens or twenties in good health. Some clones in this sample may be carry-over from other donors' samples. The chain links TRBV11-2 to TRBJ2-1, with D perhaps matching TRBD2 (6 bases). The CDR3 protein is CASSPGLPSNNEQFF. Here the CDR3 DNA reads TGTGCCAGCAGCCCTGGACTACCGAGCAACAATGAGCAGTTCTTC.